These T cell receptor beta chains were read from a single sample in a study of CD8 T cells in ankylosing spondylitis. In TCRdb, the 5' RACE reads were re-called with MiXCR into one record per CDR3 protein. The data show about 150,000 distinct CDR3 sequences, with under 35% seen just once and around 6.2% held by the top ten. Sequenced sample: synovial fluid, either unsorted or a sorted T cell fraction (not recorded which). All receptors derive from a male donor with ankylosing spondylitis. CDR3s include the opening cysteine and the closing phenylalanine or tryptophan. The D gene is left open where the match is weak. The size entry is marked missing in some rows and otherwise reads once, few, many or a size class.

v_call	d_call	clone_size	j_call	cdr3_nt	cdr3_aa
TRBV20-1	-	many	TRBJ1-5	TGCAGTGCTAGCCCCGGGACATACAATCAGCCCCAGCATTTT	CSASPGTYNQPQHF
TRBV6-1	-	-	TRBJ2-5	TGTGCCAGCAGTGAAGCAGGAGAGACCCAGTACTTC	CASSEAGETQYF
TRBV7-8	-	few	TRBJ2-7	TGTGCCAGCAGCTTAGGCCTTTTAGCATCCTACGAGCAGTACTTC	CASSLGLLASYEQYF
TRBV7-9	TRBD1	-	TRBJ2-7	TGTGCCAGCAGCTTAAAAACACAGGGGGAAGACTACGAGCAGTACTTC	CASSLKTQGEDYEQYF
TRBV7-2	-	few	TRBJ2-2	TGTGCCAGCAGCTTAGGGGCGGGAACCGGGGAGCTGTTTTTT	CASSLGAGTGELFF
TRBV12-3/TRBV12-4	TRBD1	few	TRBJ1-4	TGTGCCAGCAGCCGAGGACAGGGCCACGGGGCTAATGAAAAACTGTTTTTT	CASSRGQGHGANEKLFF
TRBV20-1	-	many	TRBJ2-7	TGCAGTGCAAACCCGGGACCCTACGAGCAGTACTTC	CSANPGPYEQYF
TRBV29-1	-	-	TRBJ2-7	TGCAGCGTGAAGAGGGGTTTCGGCGAGCAGTACTTC	CSVKRGFGEQYF
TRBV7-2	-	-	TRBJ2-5	TGTGCCAGCAGCTTAGGGAGCGGGTACTCAGAGACCCAGTACTTC	CASSLGSGYSETQYF
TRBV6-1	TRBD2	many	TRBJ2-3	TGTGCCAGCAGGCGAGTAGCGGGAGGGCCAGATACGCAGTATTTT	CASRRVAGGPDTQYF
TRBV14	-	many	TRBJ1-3	TGTGCCAGCAGCCGGGGACACGCAGGAAACACCATATATTTT	CASSRGHAGNTIYF
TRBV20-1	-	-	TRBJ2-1	TGCAGTGCCACCTACTCCTACAATGAGCAGTTCTTC	CSATYSYNEQFF
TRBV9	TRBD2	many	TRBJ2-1	TGTGCCAGCAGCGTAGTGGCTAGCGGGTACAATGAGCAGTTCTTC	CASSVVASGYNEQFF
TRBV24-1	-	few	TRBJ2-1	TGTGCCACCAGTGATTTGGTTGAGCAGTTCTTC	CATSDLVEQFF
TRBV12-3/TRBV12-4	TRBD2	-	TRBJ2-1	TGTGCCAGCAAGCTCAGCGGGGGCTCCTACAATGAGCAGTTCTTC	CASKLSGGSYNEQFF
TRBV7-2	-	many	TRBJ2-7	TGTGCCAGCAGCTTAGCAGGAAGGGGCACCTCCTACGAGCAGTACTTC	CASSLAGRGTSYEQYF
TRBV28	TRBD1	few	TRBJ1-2	TGTGCCAGCAGTTTACGCGCAGACAGGGGCCATGGCTACACCTTC	CASSLRADRGHGYTF
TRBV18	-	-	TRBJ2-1	TGTGCCAGCTCACCAGGACAGCTTTACAATGAGCAGTTCTTC	CASSPGQLYNEQFF
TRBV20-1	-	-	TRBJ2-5	TGCAGTGCTCCCCCCGGCAACAGGCAAGAGACCCAGTACTTC	CSAPPGNRQETQYF
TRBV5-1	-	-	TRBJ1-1	TGCGCCAGCAGCTTGGTATTGGGGGCTGAAGCTTTCTTT	CASSLVLGAEAFF
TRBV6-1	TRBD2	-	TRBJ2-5	TGTGCCAGCAGTCCCGGGGGGGCGGGGAAGGAGACCCAGTACTTC	CASSPGGAGKETQYF
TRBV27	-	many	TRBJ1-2	TGTGCCAGCAGCCTTAGGGGGAACAGGGCTGGTGGCTACACCTTC	CASSLRGNRAGGYTF
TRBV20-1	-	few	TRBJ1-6	TGCAGTGCTAGCGGCGGGGCGGATTCACCCCTCCACTTT	CSASGGADSPLHF
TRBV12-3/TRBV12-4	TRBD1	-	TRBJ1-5	TGTGCCAGCAGTTTAGCGGGACAGGGCAGTTGGCAGCCCCAGCATTTT	CASSLAGQGSWQPQHF
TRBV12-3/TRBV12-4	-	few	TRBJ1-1	TGTGCCAGCAGTCTACCACAGGGAGGATACACTGAAGCTTTCTTT	CASSLPQGGYTEAFF
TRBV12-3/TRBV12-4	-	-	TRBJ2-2	TGTGCCAGCAGTTTATGGGTCTCGAACACCGGGGAGCTGTTTTTT	CASSLWVSNTGELFF
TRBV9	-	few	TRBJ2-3	TGTGCCAGCAGCGTCAAGAGTTTAGGAGATACGCAGTATTTT	CASSVKSLGDTQYF
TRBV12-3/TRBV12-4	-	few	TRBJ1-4	TGTGCCAGCAGTTTGGGGACAACAACTAATGAAAAACTGTTTTTT	CASSLGTTTNEKLFF
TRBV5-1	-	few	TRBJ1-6	TGCGCCAGCAGCCGGGGGGACGGTAATTCACCCCTCCACTTT	CASSRGDGNSPLHF
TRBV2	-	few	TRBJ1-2	TGTGCCAGCAGTGAAGCGCAGTATGGCTACACCTTC	CASSEAQYGYTF
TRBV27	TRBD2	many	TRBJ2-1	TGTGCCAGCAGTTTAATCCCCGCTAGCGGGAGGTCCAATGAGCAGTTCTTC	CASSLIPASGRSNEQFF
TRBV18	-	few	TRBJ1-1	TGTGCCAGCTCTCCCCGACCCACTGAAGCTTTCTTT	CASSPRPTEAFF
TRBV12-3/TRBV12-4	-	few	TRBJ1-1	TGTGCCAGCAGTTTTCCGGGGGTCTCGAACACTGAAGCTTTCTTT	CASSFPGVSNTEAFF
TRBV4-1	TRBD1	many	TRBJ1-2	TGCGCCAGCAGCCAAGACCGGACAGGGGGCGCGTCTAACTATGGCTACACCTTC	CASSQDRTGGASNYGYTF
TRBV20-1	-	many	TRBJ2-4	TGCAGTGCTAGGCACGAGCAAAACATTCAGTACTTC	CSARHEQNIQYF
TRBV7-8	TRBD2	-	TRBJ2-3	TGTGCCAGCAGCTTCCGGTGGGGTGGACTAGCGGAGGATACGCAGTATTTT	CASSFRWGGLAEDTQYF
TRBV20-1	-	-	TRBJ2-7	TGCAGTGCTCCTGGAAGGACTACCTTATCCTACGAGCAGTACTTC	CSAPGRTTLSYEQYF
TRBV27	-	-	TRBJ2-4	TGTGCCAGCAGTTTATCGACACCGCGGGACAGTCAGTACTTC	CASSLSTPRDSQYF
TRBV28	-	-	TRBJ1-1	TGTGCCAGCAGTCCGCCCCCTGGAGGCACCACTGAAGCTTTCTTT	CASSPPPGGTTEAFF
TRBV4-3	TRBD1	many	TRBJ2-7	TGCGCCAGCAGCCAAGAGGGGACAGGGACCCCCTACGAGCAGTACTTC	CASSQEGTGTPYEQYF
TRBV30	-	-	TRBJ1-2	TGTGCCTGGACACGGGGCGACTATGGCTACACCTTC	CAWTRGDYGYTF
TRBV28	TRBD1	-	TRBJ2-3	TGTGCCAGCAGTCGACAGGGGGCCACAGATACGCAGTATTTT	CASSRQGATDTQYF
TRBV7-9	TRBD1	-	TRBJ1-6	TGTGCCAGCAGCTCCGGTGTGGGACAGGGAGGATCACCCCTCCACTTT	CASSSGVGQGGSPLHF
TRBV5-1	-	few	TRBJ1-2	TGCGCCAGCAGCCCCGGCTCCCGGGCCTCTGGCACTCGGGGCTATGGCTACACCTTC	CASSPGSRASGTRGYGYTF
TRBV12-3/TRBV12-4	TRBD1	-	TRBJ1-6	TGTGCCAGCAGCCCGACAGGGGTTCGCTCACCCCTCCACTTT	CASSPTGVRSPLHF
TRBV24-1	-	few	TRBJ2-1	TGTGCCACCAGTGATCCCCGGGACTCTAGCTCCAATGAGCAGTTCTTC	CATSDPRDSSSNEQFF
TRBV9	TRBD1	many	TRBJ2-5	TGTGCCAGCAGCGCGAGAGGGGGCAGCCTGGAGACCCAGTACTTC	CASSARGGSLETQYF
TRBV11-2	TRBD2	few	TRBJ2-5	TGTGCCAGCAGCTTCGATGCTAGCGGGGCGAACCGGGGGGCCCAGTACTTC	CASSFDASGANRGAQYF